A selection of T cell receptor beta chains follows, all from one sample in a study of cytomegalovirus exposure and HLA in healthy donors. Repertoires were generated with immunoSEQ multiplex PCR, while TCRdb's copy carries only in-frame clones and drops some. The sample consists of about 170,000 clones, more than 75% of them appearing once. The specimen was PBMCs. The receptor set was obtained from a man between 18 and 29 years old in good health and CMV-seropositive. Each CDR3 is given with its conserved first and last residue. A D gene is named only where the DNA matches it firmly. Expanded clones get a size class; other rows say once, few or many, or leave the size out.

abundance,len,v_gene,d_gene,j_gene,CDR3aa,CDR3nt
NA,14,TRBV2,NA,TRBJ1-2,CASSYTDTNYGYTF,TGTGCCAGCAGTTACACGGACACTAACTATGGCTACACCTTC
NA,13,TRBV19,NA,TRBJ1-4,CAMEGVLNEKLFF,TGTGCCATGGAGGGAGTTCTTAATGAAAAACTGTTTTTT
NA,15,TRBV4-3,TRBD1,TRBJ2-7,CASSRGQETSYEQYF,TGCGCCAGCAGCCGGGGACAGGAGACTTCCTACGAGCAGTACTTC
NA,15,TRBV5-1,TRBD1,TRBJ2-7,CASSLGGTGTYEQYF,TGCGCCAGCAGCTTGGGGGGGACAGGGACCTACGAGCAGTACTTC
NA,14,TRBV19,NA,TRBJ2-3,CASKSGDRTDTQYF,TGTGCCAGTAAATCGGGGGACCGCACAGATACGCAGTATTTT
NA,18,TRBV9,TRBD1,TRBJ2-2,CASSAPTSDRGRSGELFF,TGTGCCAGCAGCGCACCCACCTCGGACAGGGGGCGTTCCGGGGAGCTGTTTTTT
NA,11,TRBV7-9,NA,TRBJ1-1,CSSSLDREAFF,TGTTCCAGCAGCTTAGATCGTGAAGCTTTCTTT
few,14,TRBV30,TRBD1,TRBJ2-5,CAWGRQGARETQYF,TGTGCCTGGGGCCGACAGGGGGCTCGGGAGACCCAGTACTTC
NA,14,TRBV4-3,NA,TRBJ1-2,CASSPSLGASGYTF,TGCGCCAGCAGCCCCTCGCTGGGGGCAAGTGGCTACACCTTC
NA,16,TRBV10-3,TRBD2,TRBJ2-7,CAISEELAGGSYEQYF,TGTGCCATCAGTGAGGAGCTAGCGGGGGGTTCCTACGAGCAGTACTTC
NA,14,TRBV11-2,TRBD1,TRBJ1-2,CASSLGQGGYGYTF,TGTGCCAGCAGCCTTGGACAGGGGGGCTATGGCTACACCTTC
NA,14,TRBV6-5,TRBD1,TRBJ1-6,CASARDRGISPLHF,TGTGCCAGTGCCCGGGACAGGGGAATTTCACCCCTCCACTTT
NA,15,TRBV18,NA,TRBJ2-7,CASSLAEGGTYEQYF,TGTGCCAGCTCACTAGCCGAGGGAGGCACCTACGAGCAGTACTTC
NA,13,TRBV7-2,NA,TRBJ2-2,CASSSGVAGELFF,TGTGCCAGCAGCTCAGGGGTGGCCGGGGAGCTGTTTTTT
NA,14,TRBV30,TRBD1,TRBJ1-4,CAWAPQGINEKLFF,TGTGCCTGGGCACCACAGGGGATTAATGAAAAACTGTTTTTT
once,17,TRBV7-2,NA,TRBJ2-3,CASSSDKLGPSTDTQYF,TGTGCCAGCAGCAGCGATAAACTCGGTCCTAGCACAGATACGCAGTATTTT
NA,13,TRBV30,TRBD1,TRBJ1-1,CAWSVWTGGLAFF,TGTGCCTGGAGTGTTTGGACAGGGGGGTTGGCTTTCTTT
NA,14,TRBV6-1,NA,TRBJ1-1,CASRDDRSVYEAFF,TGTGCCAGCAGAGACGACAGGTCAGTTTATGAAGCTTTCTTT
few,15,TRBV7-3,NA,TRBJ2-6,CASSLVDSGANVLTF,TGTGCCAGCAGCTTAGTAGACTCTGGGGCCAACGTCCTGACTTTC
NA,13,TRBV5-6,NA,TRBJ1-2,CASSFGTNYGYTF,TGTGCCAGCAGCTTCGGTACTAACTATGGCTACACCTTC
NA,14,TRBV19,NA,TRBJ1-3,CASTPSPQTGSEYF,TGTGCCAGTACCCCTAGTCCCCAAACAGGTTCGGAATATTTT
NA,16,TRBV2,TRBD1,TRBJ1-4,CASRAGTGPTNEKLFF,TGTGCCAGCAGGGCCGGGACAGGACCAACTAATGAAAAACTGTTTTTT
NA,13,TRBV27,NA,TRBJ2-7,CASSSGLTYEQYF,TGTGCCAGCAGTTCGGGACTCACCTACGAGCAGTACTTC
NA,16,TRBV27,TRBD2,TRBJ2-5,CASRSVERGGQGCSYF,TGTGCCAGCAGGTCGGTGGAGCGGGGGGGCCAAGGCTGCTCGTACTTC
NA,15,TRBV2,TRBD1,TRBJ2-7,CASSTPGTGKYEQYF,TGTGCCAGCAGCACCCCCGGGACAGGGAAATACGAGCAGTACTTC